This T cell receptor (beta chain) derives from a study of blood T cells in healthy people across ages. The ends were cut back, 0 bases at V and 11 bases at J, with 17 bases in the middle. The CDR3 has 14 amino acids. Germline lookup yields CDR1 SGHRS and CDR2 YFSETQ. Next came a second PCR, run for about 7 to 12 cycles, which used a sample-barcoded 5' primer along with a J-beta primer mix. TCRdb recomputed calls from the 5' RACE reads with MiXCR, one row per CDR3 protein. This sample has 1.5 million or so distinct CDR3 sequences, with roughly 43% found just once. The sequenced material came from blood. The rearrangement uses TRBV5-1 and TRBJ2-5, with TRBD1 as a possible D gene (6 bases). The receptor comes from a young woman in good health. CDR3 in amino acids: CASSLVQGRYEQYF. Written as DNA, the CDR3 is TGCGCCAGCAGCTTGGTACAGGGCAGGTATGAGCAGTACTTC. Full variable domain (rest looked up from reference TRBV5-1 and TRBJ2-5): KAGVTQTPRYLIKTRGQQVTLSCSPISGHRSVSWYQQTPGQGLQFLFEYFSETQRNKGNFPGRFSGRQFSNSRSEMNVSTLELGDSALYLCASSLVQGRYEQYFGPGTRLLVL.